This T cell receptor (beta chain) was recovered during a study of blood T cell repertoires in COVID-19. Across the study: Samples of COVID-19 (acute and convalescent) were obtained from the United States, Italy and Spain. Nucleic acid was either cDNA or gDNA, and it came from T cells, B-cell-depleted T cells, or PBMCs.

After removal of 2 bases from V and 5 bases from J, the junction contained 7 bases not matched to a gene. Germline V gene lookup returns CDR1 SGHAT and CDR2 FQNNGV. CDR3 length: 16 residues. Original methodology: Amplification with reference gene primers provided the estimates of nucleated cell counts. Only in-frame clones appear in the TCRdb table, and some are missing; sequencing was by immunoSEQ multiplex PCR. V and J calls and clone size are given by that table; D and trimming were obtained from the DNA. The table lists roughly 670,000 clones, 75% to 90% of them singletons. This sequence originates from a woman younger than 35 with acute or convalescent COVID-19. The rearrangement joins TRBV11-2 to TRBJ2-7; 12 nucleotides align to TRBD1. Sequenced: peripheral blood. This chain's CDR3 is CASSLPRDRGLNEQYF. CDR3 DNA sequence: TGTGCCAGCAGCTTACCCCGGGACAGGGGGCTGAACGAGCAGTACTTC.